The rows below give T cell receptor beta chains drawn from one sample of a study of blood T cell repertoires in COVID-19. Sequencing was performed with immunoSEQ multiplex PCR; in TCRdb, only in-frame clones are kept and a portion is missing. The table records about 120,000 clones, over 70% of them present only once. What was sequenced was peripheral blood. These receptors originate from a man between 65 and 85 years old with acute or convalescent COVID-19. Each CDR3 is given with its conserved first and last residue.

>TRBV5-1|TRBJ2-7
CASSLGVSSLTSYEQYF
>TRBV5-6|TRBJ1-2
CASSLKGQFYGYTF
>TRBV5-6|TRBJ2-1
CASSLFSGAYNEQFF
>TRBV6-5|TRBJ2-6
CASSWTGRSGANVLTF
>TRBV24-1|TRBJ2-1
CATSDLGRGLNEQFF
>TRBV3-1/TRBV3-2|TRBJ2-3
CASTRSGLGTDTQYF
>TRBV6-6|TRBJ1-1
CASVGQGYTEAFF
>TRBV19|TRBJ2-1
CASSSPQGSAYNEQFF
>TRBV19|TRBJ2-1
CASSTGLAGGPWSHEQFF
>TRBV27|TRBJ1-1
CASSLGLVGAEAFF
>TRBV6-2/TRBV6-3|TRBJ2-1
CASSYPGTSNEQFF
>TRBV7-8|TRBJ1-6
CASSFDRDNSPLHF
>TRBV7-2|TRBJ2-5
CASSLARGRETQYF
>TRBV2|TRBJ2-7
CASSGGLGYEQYF
>TRBV7-2|TRBJ1-3
CASRQYTGSGGNTIYF
>TRBV29-1|TRBJ1-4
CSGGTGNEKLFF
>TRBV7-2|TRBJ2-3
CASSLVSGGAGDTQYF
>TRBV6-2/TRBV6-3|TRBJ1-1
CASSYVMNTEAFF
>TRBV9|TRBJ1-1
CASSARQGAPSEAFF
>TRBV20-1|TRBJ1-2
CSASSSYGYTF
>TRBV9|TRBJ1-6
CASSARQGVGSPLHF
>TRBV5-1|TRBJ2-3
CASRYGTGGADTQYF
>TRBV30|TRBJ1-4
CAWSQGQSNEKLFF